Listed below are T cell receptor beta chains from one sample, sequenced in a study of cytomegalovirus exposure and HLA in healthy donors. Profiling relied on immunoSEQ multiplex PCR, and the TCRdb table lists in-frame clones only, not all of them. The repertoire table contains tens of thousands of clones. The sample was PBMCs. The receptors here all came from a man in his forties or fifties in good health and CMV-seropositive. Both conserved end residues are part of each CDR3. Fields, in order: CDR3 length, V gene, J gene, D gene, CDR3 DNA, CDR3 protein. D genes are given only for firm matches.

14,TRBV29-1,TRBJ1-1,-,TGCAGCGTTGAAGGACCTAGGGGGAACACTGAAGCTTTCTTT,CSVEGPRGNTEAFF
15,TRBV7-2,TRBJ2-7,-,TGTGCCAGCAGCCTCGGCACTGGGAGCTCCTACGAGCAGTACTTC,CASSLGTGSSYEQYF
17,TRBV7-9,TRBJ2-7,TRBD1,TGTGCCAGCAGCGTAGGAGTAGGGGGCAGGGGGAGCTACGAGCAGTACTTC,CASSVGVGGRGSYEQYF
16,TRBV4-1,TRBJ2-5,TRBD1,TGCGCCAGCAGCCAAGGAGGGGGGACAGGGGAAGAGACCCAGTACTTC,CASSQGGGTGEETQYF
14,TRBV30,TRBJ2-5,-,TGTGCCTGGAGTGTACACAGGGATGGAGAGACCCAGTACTTC,CAWSVHRDGETQYF
14,TRBV7-2,TRBJ1-1,-,TGTGCCAGCAGCTTAGTCGGGGGGCTTGTTGAAGCTTTCTTT,CASSLVGGLVEAFF
14,TRBV5-6,TRBJ2-7,-,TGTGCCAGCAGCTGGGGCCAAGGAACCTACGAGCAGTACTTC,CASSWGQGTYEQYF
15,TRBV25-1,TRBJ2-1,TRBD2,TGTGCCAGCATTGGGGCTAGCGGGAGGGCCAATGAGCAGTTCTTC,CASIGASGRANEQFF
14,TRBV7-8,TRBJ1-2,-,TGTGCCAGCAGCCCGTCGGGGGGCCCATATGGCTACACCTTC,CASSPSGGPYGYTF
16,TRBV7-3,TRBJ2-2,-,TGTGCCAGCAGCTTAACGAACTCACTAAACACCGGGGAGCTGTTTTTT,CASSLTNSLNTGELFF
14,TRBV5-1,TRBJ1-1,-,TGCGCCAGCAGCTTCCAGGGGATGAACACTGAAGCTTTCTTT,CASSFQGMNTEAFF
16,TRBV7-9,TRBJ1-3,-,TGTGCCAGCAGCTTATCCGACAGGCGCTCTGGAAACACCATATATTTT,CASSLSDRRSGNTIYF
17,TRBV18,TRBJ2-1,TRBD2,TGTGCCAGCTCTCCAAGGACTAGCGGGAGATCCGACAATGAGCAGTTCTTC,CASSPRTSGRSDNEQFF
13,TRBV6-5,TRBJ1-1,TRBD1,TGTGCCACCAAGACGACAGGGGCAACTGAAGCTTTCTTT,CATKTTGATEAFF
13,TRBV7-6,TRBJ2-5,-,TGTGCCAGCAGCTTCGGTAACCAAGAGACCCAGTACTTC,CASSFGNQETQYF
16,TRBV6-6,TRBJ2-1,-,TGTGCCAGCAGTTATCGGGGGTTACGCTCCTACAATGAGCAGTTCTTC,CASSYRGLRSYNEQFF
14,TRBV18,TRBJ2-5,-,TGTGCCAGCTCACCAGACTGGATAGAAGAGACCCAGTACTTC,CASSPDWIEETQYF
16,TRBV9,TRBJ1-4,TRBD1,TGTGCCAGCAGCGTAGCCGGGACAGCGGCTAATGAAAAACTGTTTTTT,CASSVAGTAANEKLFF
14,TRBV19,TRBJ2-1,-,TGTGCCAGTAGTAGGGTTCGGGGTTACAATGAGCAGTTCTTC,CASSRVRGYNEQFF
14,TRBV7-9,TRBJ2-5,-,TGTGCCAGCAGCTTAGGGCTAGCGAGGGGGACCCAGTACTTC,CASSLGLARGTQYF
12,TRBV7-8,TRBJ1-3,-,TGTGCCAGCAGCTTAGTCGGGGACACCATATATTTT,CASSLVGDTIYF
15,TRBV7-2,TRBJ2-5,TRBD2,TGTGCCAGCAGCTTCGCAACTAGCGGGACCGAGACCCAGTACTTC,CASSFATSGTETQYF
15,TRBV18,TRBJ2-7,-,TGTGCCAGCTCACCACCCTCTATTCCCTCCTACGAGCAGTACTTC,CASSPPSIPSYEQYF
14,TRBV27,TRBJ1-1,-,TGTGCCAGCAGCCGCGTCGGGGGGAACTCTGAAGCTTTCTTT,CASSRVGGNSEAFF
16,TRBV15,TRBJ2-7,TRBD2,TGTGCCACCAGCAGCGGACTAGCGGGAGTGTGGGGCGAGCAGTACTTC,CATSSGLAGVWGEQYF
15,TRBV18,TRBJ2-7,TRBD1,TGTGCCAGCTCACCGTCCGGGACAGGGGGTTACGAGCAGTACTTC,CASSPSGTGGYEQYF
16,TRBV11-2,TRBJ1-3,-,TGTGCCAGCAGGGTCGGGGTGGTGCGTGCTGGAAACACCATATATTTT,CASRVGVVRAGNTIYF
13,TRBV19,TRBJ1-1,TRBD1,TGTGCCAGTAGCGACAGGGGTTGGACTGAAGCTTTCTTT,CASSDRGWTEAFF
15,TRBV27,TRBJ2-3,TRBD2,TGTGCCAGCAGTTTAGCGGGAGGCAGGACAGATACGCAGTATTTT,CASSLAGGRTDTQYF
16,TRBV5-8,TRBJ2-2,-,TGTGCCAGCAGCTTGGCCGTAGCGGCGGCACCCGGGGAGCTGTTTTTT,CASSLAVAAAPGELFF
13,TRBV11-3,TRBJ2-1,-,TGTGCCAGCAGCACTCGACAGAACAATGAGCAGTTCTTC,CASSTRQNNEQFF
16,TRBV19,TRBJ2-5,-,TGTGCCAGTAGTCCCCTTAGTTGGGAGGGGGTAGAGACCCAGTACTTC,CASSPLSWEGVETQYF